The 30 T cell receptor beta chains below come from one sample, sequenced in a study of T cell responses to AZD1222 COVID-19 vaccine. This table comes from immunoSEQ multiplex PCR, and its TCRdb copy is limited to in-frame clones, with some not included. The sample lists over 35,000 clones, roughly 77% occurring once. Here the sequenced sample was peripheral blood, taken 28 days after the second dose of the MenACWY control vaccine. The receptors were sampled from an adult who received the MenACWY meningococcal vaccine as a control.

There are a few counts of this clone. CDR3 in amino acids: CASSYTYTGELFF. The CDR3 coding sequence is TGTGCCAGCAGCTATACCTACACCGGGGAGCTGTTTTTT. The rearrangement joins TRBV3-1 (or the pseudogene TRBV3-2) to TRBJ2-2; no firm D call. CDR3 length equals 13 residues. V was trimmed by 5 bases and J by 3 bases, leaving 7 bases between them. Germline values: CDR1 LGHDT, CDR2 YNNKEL (reference sequence).

This rearrangement joins TRBV27 to TRBJ1-2; 9 bases are shared with TRBD1. Germline CDR1 reads MNHEY; CDR2 reads SMNVEV (reference sequence). The V gene end was trimmed by 5 bases and the J gene end by 7 bases; junction bases not matched to a gene: 14. The CDR3 runs to 16 residues. CDR3: CASSISTGGMVGGYTF. CDR3 in DNA: TGTGCCAGCAGTATCTCGACAGGGGGAATGGTTGGTGGCTACACCTTC.

This chain links TRBV2 with TRBJ2-6, with a possible D match to TRBD1 (6 bases). The V and J ends lost 5 bases and 1 base respectively, with 18 bases between them. The CDR3 covers 18 residues. Per the germline V gene, CDR1 is SNHLY and CDR2 is FYNNEI. CDR3 residues: CASSRQGGVGSGANVLTF. CDR3 sequence (DNA): TGTGCCAGCAGTAGACAAGGGGGAGTCGGATCTGGGGCCAACGTCCTGACTTTC.

The genes are TRBV30 and TRBJ1-5, with no clear D. Germline V gene lookup returns CDR1 GTSNPN and CDR2 SVGIG (reference sequence). The CDR3 sequence is 13 residues long. Deletions cut 1 base from V and 3 bases from J, with 7 bases between. The CDR3 spells CAWSGGNNQPQHF. CDR3 coding DNA: TGTGCCTGGAGTGGGGGAAACAATCAGCCCCAGCATTTT. Full variable domain (remainder filled in from reference TRBV30 and TRBJ1-5): SQTIHQWPATLVQPVGSPLSLECTVEGTSNPNLYWYRQAAGRGLQLLFYSVGIGQISSEVPQNLSASRPQDRQFILSSKKLLLSDSGFYLCAWSGGNNQPQHFGDGTRLSIL.

The chain uses TRBV6-5 and TRBJ2-7; TRBD2 aligns across 11 bases. Germline V gives CDR1 MNHEY, CDR2 SVGAGI. J gave up 3 bases and V 6 bases, and 4 bases lay outside the gene matches. The CDR3 has 14 amino acids. CDR3 DNA sequence: TGTGCCAGCAGGGAGACTAGCGGGGACTACGAGCAGTACGTC. Translation gives CASRETSGDYEQYV.

The chain carries TRBV14 and TRBJ2-2, with D perhaps matching TRBD2 (5 bases). Germline CDR1 and CDR2: SGHDN and FVKESK. The CDR3 is 13 residues long. Trimming cost V 11 bases and J 2 bases, with 12 bases left between them. The CDR3 DNA is TGTGCCGCGAGGGCAGCAAACACCGGGGAGCTGTTTTTT. This translates into CAARAANTGELFF.

The chain couples TRBV12-2 to TRBJ1-2. TRBV12-2 is reported as a pseudogene. This CDR3 is 16 amino acids long. The CDR3 DNA reads as TGTGCAAGTCGCCCGACTCGGGCTCCTTTGATGAATGGCTACACCTTC. It translates to CASRPTRAPLMNGYTF.

A single count supports this clone. This CDR3 is CASSGGEVETQYF. The CDR3 coding sequence is TGTGCCAGCAGCGGGGGGGAGGTAGAGACCCAGTACTTC. This chain links TRBV2 with TRBJ2-5; the match to TRBD2 covers 8 bases. Germline CDR1 SNHLY, CDR2 FYNNEI. V dropped 6 bases and J dropped 4; count of bases not matched to a gene: 4. CDR3 size: 13 residues.

The rearrangement uses TRBV2 and TRBJ1-3, with 7 bases that match TRBD1. With V trimmed by 5 bases and J by 0 bases, 4 bases remained unmatched. The V gene's germline CDR1 is SNHLY and CDR2 FYNNEI. CDR3 length: 15 residues. CDR3: CASSSGGSSGNTIYF. The CDR3 DNA is TGTGCCAGCAGTTCAGGGGGTTCCTCTGGAAACACCATATATTTT. Supplemented by reference TRBV2 and TRBJ1-3, the full variable domain reads EPEVTQTPSHQVTQMGQEVILRCVPISNHLYFYWYRQILGQKVEFLVSFYNNEISEKSEIFDDQFSVERPDGSNFTLKIRSTKLEDSAMYFCASSSGGSSGNTIYFGEGSWLTVV.

The chain joins TRBV9 to TRBJ2-1; a possible D gene is TRBD1 (6 bases). CDR3 length equals 16 residues. Germline V gene data show CDR1 as SGDLS and CDR2 as YYNGEE. Trimming left V 3 bases short and J 5 bases short, with 18 bases between. CDR3 DNA sequence: TGTGCCAGCAGCGCCCACGGTGGGGGCCGGAACAATGAGCAGTTCTTC. Amino acid sequence: CASSAHGGGRNNEQFF.

CDR3 bases: TGTGCCAGCAGCACACTCGGACAATCGGGGGAGCTGTTTTTT. This gives the protein CASSTLGQSGELFF. The V gene is TRBV13, the J gene TRBJ2-2; weak D call: TRBD1 (5 bases). Germline CDR1 reads PRHDT; CDR2 reads FYEKMQ (reference sequence). Trimming stripped 5 bases from V and 8 bases from J, with 15 bases between. CDR3 length equals 14 residues.

V usage is TRBV5-4 and J usage is TRBJ2-1; 8 bases match TRBD1. This CDR3 has 15 residues. J lost 6 bases, V lost 2 bases, and 7 bases had no gene match. The V gene's germline CDR1 is SGHNT and CDR2 YYREEE (reference sequence). CDR3 in amino acids: CASSFPTGDSNEQFF. The CDR3 DNA sequence: TGTGCCAGCAGCTTTCCGACAGGGGATTCCAATGAGCAGTTCTTC.

This clone has more than one count but fewer than ten. The genes are TRBV6-5 and TRBJ1-1; D may be TRBD1 (5 bases). Germline CDR1 MNHEY, CDR2 SVGAGI. The CDR3 covers 14 residues. V was clipped by 7 bases and J by 0 bases, with 12 bases between them. CDR3 coding DNA: TGTGCCAGCAAGGCCCCAGGGATGAACACTGAAGCTTTCTTT. It is translated as CASKAPGMNTEAFF.

The rearrangement uses TRBV4-1 and TRBJ2-7; no reliable D call. Looked up from germline, CDR1 is MGHRA and CDR2 is YSYEKL. V was pared by 0 bases and J by 4 bases, with 7 bases between. This CDR3 is 13 amino acids long. The CDR3 bases are TGCGCCAGCAGCCAAGATCCAGAGTACGAGCAGTACGTC. It specifies CASSQDPEYEQYV.

The rearrangement joins TRBV7-3 to TRBJ2-7; the D is unclear. CDR3 length: 17 residues. In germline, CDR1 is SGHTA, CDR2 FQGTGA. CDR3 in amino acids: CAAAYWARQAPSYEQYF. CDR3 nucleotide sequence: TGTGCAGCAGCTTACTGGGCCCGACAAGCCCCCTCCTACGAGCAGTACTTC.

This sequence joins TRBV29-1 and TRBJ2-4; D not resolved. CDR3 size: 12 residues. V was clipped by 8 bases and J by 5 bases, with 13 bases between them. CDR1 is SQVTM, CDR2 ANQGSEA, per germline. CDR3 loop: CSCTRTENIQYF. DNA for the CDR3: TGCAGCTGCACCAGGACGGAAAACATTCAGTACTTC.

In the case of this clone: Other DNA variants within this sample encode the same CDR3. This sequence joins TRBV10-3 and TRBJ1-6, with D unclear. The germline V gene has CDR1 ENHRY and CDR2 SYGVKD. V was clipped by 0 bases and J by 0 bases, with 3 bases between them. This CDR3 has 15 residues. The CDR3 protein is CAISESGSYNSPLHF. The CDR3 DNA sequence: TGTGCCATCAGTGAGTCTGGCTCCTATAATTCACCCCTCCACTTT.

This clone was detected only once. This chain uses TRBV2 with TRBJ1-1; D perhaps matches TRBD1 (6 bases). Looked up from germline, CDR1 is SNHLY and CDR2 is FYNNEI. V gave up 1 base and J gave up 11 bases, with 29 bases separating them. The CDR3 extends over 18 amino acids. Here the CDR3 reads CASSEGPGHKEINTVAFF. In DNA form, the CDR3 reads TGTGCCAGCAGTGAAGGGCCGGGACACAAAGAGATAAACACTGTGGCTTTCTTT.

CDR3: CASSRDPSGQGVNSPLHF. CDR3 coding DNA: TGCGCCAGCAGCAGGGATCCTTCGGGACAGGGGGTGAATTCACCCCTCCACTTT. The chain recombines TRBV5-1 with TRBJ1-6; TRBD1 aligns across 11 bases. The CDR3 runs to 18 residues. With V trimmed by 4 bases and J by 7 bases, 13 bases remained unmatched. Germline V gene sequence: CDR1 SGHRS, CDR2 YFSETQ.

DNA for the CDR3: TGTGCCAGCAGAACCGGGGGGACGGAGACCCAGTACTTC. Protein: CASRTGGTETQYF. The gene calls are TRBV12-3 or TRBV12-4 and TRBJ2-5; 7 bases agree with TRBD2. This CDR3 is built from 13 residues. V lost 6 bases to trimming and J lost 5 bases; unmatched junction nucleotides: 6.

The chain recombines TRBV12-3 or TRBV12-4 with TRBJ1-4; TRBD1 is a possible D gene (5 bases). This CDR3 has 13 residues. Trimming pared 5 bases from V and 8 bases from J, leaving 12 bases between. CDR3 coding DNA: TGTGCCAGCAGTCCAGGGACCGAAGAAAAACTGTTTTTT. This translates into CASSPGTEEKLFF.

The genes are TRBV5-6 and TRBJ1-1; 9 bases agree with TRBD1. Trimming removed 0 bases from V and 4 bases from J; junction bases left unmatched: 1. Germline lookup yields CDR1 SGHDT and CDR2 YYEEEE. The CDR3 runs to 14 residues. The CDR3 nucleotides read TGTGCCAGCAGCTTGGGACAGGGGGGCACTGAAGCTTTCTTT. Amino acid sequence: CASSLGQGGTEAFF. The full variable domain, in which reference TRBV5-6 and TRBJ1-1 provide the parts outside the CDR3, is DAGVTQSPTHLIKTRGQQVTLRCSPKSGHDTVSWYQQALGQGPQFIFQYYEEEERQRGNFPDRFSGHQFPNYSSELNVNALLLGDSALYLCASSLGQGGTEAFFGQGTRLTVV.

The rearrangement links TRBV12-5 to TRBJ1-5, with D tentatively TRBD1 (6 bases). V was pared by 6 bases and J by 2 bases, with 14 bases between. CDR1 LGHNT and CDR2 FRNRAP come from the germline V gene. CDR3 length equals 15 residues. CDR3 sequence reads: CASGPGQGGNQPQHF. The DNA of the CDR3 is TGTGCTAGTGGCCCGGGACAAGGAGGCAATCAGCCCCAGCATTTT.

The gene calls are TRBV6-2 or TRBV6-3 and TRBJ1-1; D gene uncertain. CDR3 length equals 14 residues. Per germline, CDR1 MNHEY and CDR2 SVGEGT. The V gene lost 4 bases and the J gene lost 1 base, with 10 bases spanning the gap. Here the CDR3 reads CASSSNTGNTEAFF. In DNA, the CDR3 is TGTGCCAGCAGTTCCAACACTGGGAACACTGAAGCTTTCTTT.

This chain connects TRBV5-1 to TRBJ2-3, with D uncertain. V gave up 1 base and J gave up 2 bases, with 14 bases separating them. Looked up from germline, CDR1 is SGHRS and CDR2 is YFSETQ. The length of the CDR3 is 16 residues. In DNA form, the CDR3 reads TGCGCCAGCAGCTTGTTCGGGTTAGGCCCCACAGATACGCAGTATTTT. Encoded protein: CASSLFGLGPTDTQYF.

V and J are TRBV19 and TRBJ1-5; no firm D call. The CDR3 totals 14 residues. CDR1 is LNHDA and CDR2 is SQIVND in the germline V gene (reference sequence). Trimming cost V 5 bases and J 3 bases, with 11 bases left between them. CDR3 DNA sequence: TGTGCCAGTAGTTCCCGACATGCCAATCAGCCCCAGCATTTT. Protein sequence: CASSSRHANQPQHF.

For this clone: An end of the junction does not agree with germline; a read error may underlie this. This rearrangement joins TRBV28 to TRBJ2-1; TRBD2 matches 11 bases. Germline CDR1 MDHEN, CDR2 SYDVKM. The CDR3 is made up of 11 amino acids. The CDR3 DNA is TGTGCCAGCACTGGACTAGCGGGCGTGATCTTC. Translated, it gives CASTGLAGVIF.

This clone was detected only a few times. V usage is TRBV4-2 and J usage is TRBJ1-1; D may be TRBD1 (6 bases). The length of the CDR3 is 14 residues. V was clipped by 4 bases and J by 2 bases, with 11 bases between them. CDR1 and CDR2 (germline): LGHNA, YNFKEQ. The CDR3, as DNA: TGTGCCAGCAGCCTCGGGGGGGGCAACACTGAAGCTTTCTTT. Translated, it gives CASSLGGGNTEAFF.

J is TRBJ2-7 and V is TRBV6-1; TRBD1 is a possible D gene (5 bases). This CDR3 region has 14 residues. The germline gives CDR1 MNHNS, CDR2 SASEGT. Trimming took off 3 bases at V and 0 bases at J, with 9 bases between the two ends. The CDR3 DNA reads TGTGCCAGCAGTGAGGACATACGCTCCTACGAGCAGTACGTC. Translation: CASSEDIRSYEQYV.

The sample holds a few counts of this clone. The genes are TRBV6-1 and TRBJ1-5; D is undetermined. Germline V gives CDR1 MNHNS, CDR2 SASEGT. CDR3 length equals 16 residues. With 1 base removed from V and 5 bases from J, the gap between germline ends came to 15 bases. CDR3: CASSEEITLLHQPQHF. The CDR3 coding sequence is TGTGCCAGCAGTGAAGAGATAACTCTTCTCCATCAGCCCCAGCATTTT.